These T cell receptor beta chains were read from a single sample in a study of metastatic and nonmetastatic thyroid tumors. Using MiXCR, TCRdb reanalyzed the PCR reads. The sample includes about 13,000 clones, about 25% of them seen just once. The sequenced sample consisted of blood. Source of these receptors: a male donor with papillary thyroid cancer or a benign thyroid nodule (not recorded which). Some clones in this sample may be carry-over from other donors' samples. Both conserved end residues are part of each CDR3. D genes are given only for firm matches. Some rows mark clone size as missing; the rest say once, few, many or name a class of expanded clone.

CASSDRARDSYTF	TGTGCCAGTAGTGACAGGGCGAGGGATAGCTACACCTTC	few	TRBD1	TRBV19	TRBJ1-2
CAWSLGTGELFF	TGTGCCTGGAGTTTAGGGACCGGGGAGCTGTTTTTT	once	-	TRBV30	TRBJ2-2
CASSTGAGNSPLHF	TGTGCCAGCAGTACAGGGGCGGGGAATTCACCCCTCCACTTT	few	TRBD1	TRBV12-3/TRBV12-4	TRBJ1-6
CASSLGRLAGIAGTDTQYF	TGTGCCAGCAGTTTAGGTCGCCTAGCGGGCATAGCCGGTACAGATACGCAGTATTTT	-	TRBD2	TRBV12-3/TRBV12-4	TRBJ2-3
CASSFDISGANVLTF	TGTGCCAGCAGTTTCGACATCTCTGGGGCCAACGTCCTGACTTTC	many	-	TRBV6-2/TRBV6-3	TRBJ2-6
CASSIERNTGELFF	TGTGCCAGTAGTATAGAGCGAAACACCGGGGAGCTGTTTTTT	-	-	TRBV19	TRBJ2-2
CASSDWGASTGELFF	TGTGCCAGCAGTGATTGGGGCGCGAGCACCGGGGAGCTGTTTTTT	-	-	TRBV6-1	TRBJ2-2
CASSGGGNQPQHF	TGTGCCAGCAGTGGGGGGGGCAATCAGCCCCAGCATTTT	-	-	TRBV12-3/TRBV12-4	TRBJ1-5
CASSLRDKNTGELFF	TGTGCCAGCAGTCTCCGGGACAAGAACACCGGGGAGCTGTTTTTT	few	-	TRBV12-3/TRBV12-4	TRBJ2-2
CASSQGAKNTEAFF	TGTGCCAGCAGCCAAGGGGCGAAGAACACTGAAGCTTTCTTT	few	-	TRBV27	TRBJ1-1
CASTKGQGVETQYF	TGTGCCAGCACTAAAGGACAAGGCGTCGAGACCCAGTACTTC	-	-	TRBV28	TRBJ2-5
CASSLGAYEQYF	TGTGCCAGCAGCTTGGGCGCATACGAGCAGTACTTC	many	-	TRBV5-8	TRBJ2-7
CASSEAWGSGPNEQFF	TGTGCCAGCAGTGAGGCATGGGGTAGTGGGCCTAATGAGCAGTTCTTC	few	-	TRBV6-4	TRBJ2-1
CASSYRDTDTQYF	TGTGCCAGCAGTTACAGGGACACAGATACGCAGTATTTT	many	-	TRBV6-2/TRBV6-3	TRBJ2-3
CASSFGQGLSNEQFF	TGTGCCAGCAGTTTCGGACAGGGGTTGAGCAATGAGCAGTTCTTC	-	TRBD1	TRBV12-3/TRBV12-4	TRBJ2-1
CASSPRDRGRTSSYEQYF	TGTGCCAGCAGTCCCCGGGACAGGGGCCGGACCAGTTCCTACGAGCAGTACTTC	few	TRBD1	TRBV6-2/TRBV6-3	TRBJ2-7
CASSEGTDTGELFF	TGTGCCAGCAGCGAAGGGACGGACACCGGGGAGCTGTTTTTT	many	-	TRBV6-1	TRBJ2-2
CASSFSPGGLAGHNEQFF	TGTGCCAGCAGCTTTTCCCCGGGCGGACTAGCGGGCCACAATGAGCAGTTCTTC	-	TRBD2	TRBV7-6	TRBJ2-1
CSARPGGAGAIADTQYF	TGCAGTGCTAGACCCGGTGGGGCGGGAGCTATCGCAGATACGCAGTATTTT	-	TRBD2	TRBV20-1	TRBJ2-3
CASSLAGLSGVLGNSPLHF	TGTGCCAGCAGTTTAGCTGGATTAAGCGGGGTGCTTGGTAATTCACCCCTCCACTTT	-	-	TRBV12-3/TRBV12-4	TRBJ1-6
CASSLEGEQGARYEQYF	TGTGCCAGCAGCTTAGAGGGGGAACAGGGGGCGAGGTACGAGCAGTACTTC	-	TRBD1	TRBV11-2	TRBJ2-7
CSAAILGRTQETQYF	TGCAGTGCTGCGATTTTAGGACGGACACAAGAGACCCAGTACTTC	many	-	TRBV20-1	TRBJ2-5
CASKEQENTGELFF	TGTGCCAGCAAAGAACAGGAGAACACAGGGGAGCTGTTTTTT	-	-	TRBV28	TRBJ2-2
CASSLVGSYEQYF	TGTGCCAGCAGTTTAGTAGGCTCCTACGAGCAGTACTTC	medium-sized	-	TRBV12-3/TRBV12-4	TRBJ2-7
CASSPGTGGDRGYTF	TGTGCCAGCAGTCCCGGGACAGGGGGCGACCGTGGCTACACCTTC	-	TRBD1	TRBV6-2/TRBV6-3	TRBJ1-2
CASRRGSQETQYF	TGTGCCAGCAGACGAGGATCTCAAGAGACCCAGTACTTC	many	-	TRBV11-3	TRBJ2-5
CATSGEEKSSYNEQFF	TGTGCCACCAGCGGTGAAGAGAAGAGCTCCTACAATGAGCAGTTCTTC	few	-	TRBV15	TRBJ2-1